This TCR beta chain is drawn from a study of cytomegalovirus exposure and HLA in healthy donors (dated by TCRdb to about 2017). A note on the overall study: According to an earlier analysis of 550 to 750 of the donors, about 179 million T cells yielded approximately 120 million unique TCR beta sequences and 276 Gb of sequence data. Approximately 310 gigabases of sequencing data and 70 million to 100 million unique TCR sequences were included in an early release covering roughly 700 HLA-typed donors. Of the roughly 400 genotyped donors, approximately 80% fell in the genetic ancestry cluster associated with self-reported Caucasian donors. The study aimed to test whether signatures of past pathogen exposure could be identified by cataloging public T cell receptors. Using immunosequencing, the study profiled T cell repertoires from roughly 650 subjects and related those repertoires to cytomegalovirus serostatus. Along with the approximately 650-subject first cohort, a separate validation cohort of around 120 different subjects was used. To predict cytomegalovirus infection status, the study combined high-throughput TCR immunosequencing, statistical association of individual TCRs with disease status, and machine learning. A later analysis re-analyzed previously published TCR beta repertoires from 660 or so donors and added high-resolution HLA genotyping to study TCR occurrence patterns. The later analysis used no new phenotypic data to find candidate immune exposures, relying instead on TCR beta sequences and their occurrence across donors. To decide whether each TCR beta V gene segment behaved as functional or pseudogenic, an earlier analysis of over 500 of the donors relied on high-throughput TCR beta sequencing. Donor age, sex, ethnicity and CMV serostatus were collected together with the repertoire data. Genome-wide SNP genotypes for about 60% of the roughly 700 donors were used in a later genetic analysis, which treated that subset as a discovery cohort. Every repertoire in the discovery cohort had been generated on one and the same sequencing platform. HLA typing covered class I and class II loci at four-digit resolution. Typing coverage differed by locus: A, B, C, DRB1 and DQB1 were typed in roughly 620-640 donors, DQA1 in about 500, DPA1 in roughly 590, and DPB1 in around 490. Because of strong linkage in the cohort, a handful of DR-DQ haplotypes were treated as single units for association and clustering. Across around 400 genotyped donors of the cohort, an average of approximately 220,000 unique TCR beta nucleotide sequences per donor were sequenced, and around 20% of those sequences were non-productive. What the research found in general, with its limitations: At a false discovery rate of 0.05, a later analysis linked 16,000 or so TCR beta sequences to specific HLA alleles. A later analysis found that TCR association rates varied across HLA loci, with DRB1 alleles showing the most associated TCRs and HLA-C alleles the fewest. Correlated functional status among segregating V segments might reflect linkage disequilibrium, but an unknown experimental factor could not be ruled out. In vitro tests confirmed that a few of the cytomegalovirus-associated TCR beta chains recognize cytomegalovirus antigens. An association between a missense DCLRE1C variant and V-gene and J-gene trimming of TCR beta chains was found in a later genetic analysis and replicated in an independent cohort. In an earlier analysis of about 540 of the donors, most TCR beta V segments were observed in productive rearrangements about 87% or about 30% of the time, broadly matching IMGT annotations. It was suggested by the authors that the approach could potentially be generalized to other disease states and immunological phenotypes. Because HLA typing was unavailable for some donors at each locus, only the typed subset was used in association tests. In a later analysis, HLA-associated TCR beta chains were found to be more clonally expanded and to have lower generation probabilities than equally common non-associated chains. In this cohort, only TCR beta chains were sequenced, and detectable features were limited by the absence of alpha or paired-chain data. The study gave a list of 150 to 200 TCR beta chains associated with cytomegalovirus. The sequencing pipeline was judged likely to have produced a cluster of highly shared sequence variants as a technical artifact. A later analysis reported that several top co-occurrence clusters appeared linked to parvovirus B19, influenza, CMV and Epstein-Barr virus. Strong co-occurrence of HLA alleles, especially DR and DQ, made assigning TCR associations to individual alleles difficult. Most TCR sequences were observed very rarely across donors, whereas some public TCRs were present in many individuals. The only immune exposure information available for the cohort was CMV serostatus. Because counts were too low, about 18 rarely observed V segments, including chromosome 9 orphons, were excluded from the earlier analysis of 587 of the donors. Cytomegalovirus status was reported to be diagnosed by the classifier with high specificity and sensitivity in both the original and validation cohorts. A later analysis found that most CMV-associated TCR beta chains appeared HLA-restricted, with HLA associations seemingly driven largely by CMV exposure. Presence/absence analyses assumed roughly uniform sequencing depth across donors, an assumption that may not hold. According to a later genetic analysis, donors in an Asian-associated ancestry cluster had fewer N-insertions in productive TCRs than the roughly 670-donor mean. A further reported finding was that TCR beta sequences accurately predicted the HLA-A and HLA-B alleles for most subjects in the first cohort. The 87-base-pair reads could not distinguish some IMGT-functional V segments, including TRBV6-2 and TRBV6-3, so those segments were excluded.

The cohort consisted of approximately 690 healthy bone marrow donors. Cohort members were all nominally healthy when sampled, although unrecorded immune exposures were likely present. The donor was CMV seropositive and belonged to the group of 250 to 300 seropositive cohort members. Every donor gave a peripheral blood sample, and the peripheral blood mononuclear cells from that sample were used for TCR beta sequencing. The Qiagen DNeasy Blood Extraction Kit was used to extract genomic DNA from the blood cell samples. Library prep was done by the immunoSEQ multiplex PCR assay. A mixture of 60 forward primers for TCR Vbeta segments and 13 reverse primers for TCR Jbeta segments was used in the multiplex PCR. The CDR3 region of rearranged TCR beta genes was amplified from genomic DNA by a multiplex PCR assay. The Illumina HiSeq System was used to sequence the amplified TCR beta libraries as 87-base-pair reads. From the authors' description of their analysis: Across the 500 to 750 repertoires, a later analysis counted 80 million or so unique TCR beta chains, around 11 million of which were shared by at least two donors. To remove PCR and sequencing errors, raw reads were error-corrected and collapsed into unique sequences using a nearest-neighbor algorithm that merged closely related sequences. V, D and J gene segments were assigned by aligning CDR3 sequences to IMGT reference sequences. Each retained sequence needed at least a six-nucleotide match to both a V gene segment and a J gene segment. A rearrangement was called productive if the CDR3 had no stop codons and remained in frame with V and J, and every other rearrangement was called non-productive. Following IMGT convention, CDR3 was defined as the stretch from the second conserved V-encoded cysteine up to the conserved J-encoded phenylalanine. In an earlier analysis of around 540 of the donors, sequences lacking an unambiguous match to a single V gene segment were excluded. An earlier analysis of 587 of the donors classified V segments as functional when productive rearrangements were above 56.7% and as segregating when the standard deviation between donors was above 5%. A statistical classification framework was built for diagnosing cytomegalovirus status from the catalog of TCR beta chain sequences. In a later analysis, V and J genes were assigned by comparing TCR nucleotide sequences against IMGT/GENE-DB human TR gene sequences. Using the TCRdist pipeline, a later analysis assigned CDR3 sequences along with most-parsimonious VDJ recombination scenarios. In a later analysis, each TCR beta chain was defined by its CDR3 amino acid sequence together with its V-gene family, and reads without a unique V-gene family were excluded. A later analysis removed 500 to 600 highly shared, low-generation-probability nucleotide sequences to deal with suspected cross-contamination and a sequencing artifact. A later analysis calculated a clonal expansion index for each public chain from normalized within-repertoire ranks of inferred template counts. A later analysis computed generation probabilities with a VDJ recombination model fitted to out-of-frame rearrangements, and checked the results against IGoR. Hypergeometric tests were used in a later analysis to score TCR-TCR, TCR-HLA and TCR-CMV co-occurrence, with a repertoire-size bias correction applied to the TCR pairs. False discovery rates were estimated in a later analysis by permuting HLA or CMV assignments 20 times. In a later analysis, co-occurring TCRs were grouped using DBSCAN, and TCRdist sequence similarity was added for clustering within HLA-allele-positive subsets. Repertoires with fewer than 30,000 or more than 120,000 public chains, plus five repertoires with anomalous nucleotide sharing, were excluded from co-occurrence clustering. In its TCRdb copy, this immuneACCESS table keeps in-frame sequences only and misses some clones. Where compared with another copy, unresolved V genes explain less than half of these, and the others have no known cause. V and J calls and clone size are given by that table; D and trimming were obtained from the DNA. For this sample there are around 120,000 clones; roughly 80% appear just once. The ten most abundant clones make up less than 3.5% of the sample.

CDR1 and CDR2, looked up from the germline V gene, are SGDLS and YYNGEE. V was cut back by 0 bases and J by 7 bases, leaving a gap of 11 bases between them. The cysteine opens and the phenylalanine closes a CDR3 of 15 amino acids. Only the CDR3 DNA is retained, 45 bases long and in frame from the first base. For this clone: Its antigen is still unknown. No much larger clone exists at a distance of one base, and base qualities are not known.

The sequenced material came from PBMCs. The chain uses TRBV9 and TRBJ1-6; the best D guess is TRBD1, with 5 bases matching. This TCR was recovered from a woman in her thirties or forties in good health and CMV-seropositive. In nucleotides, the sequence is TGTGCCAGCAGCGTAGTACCCCAGGGAAATTCACCCCTCCACTTT. Translated, this is CASSVVPQGNSPLHF.